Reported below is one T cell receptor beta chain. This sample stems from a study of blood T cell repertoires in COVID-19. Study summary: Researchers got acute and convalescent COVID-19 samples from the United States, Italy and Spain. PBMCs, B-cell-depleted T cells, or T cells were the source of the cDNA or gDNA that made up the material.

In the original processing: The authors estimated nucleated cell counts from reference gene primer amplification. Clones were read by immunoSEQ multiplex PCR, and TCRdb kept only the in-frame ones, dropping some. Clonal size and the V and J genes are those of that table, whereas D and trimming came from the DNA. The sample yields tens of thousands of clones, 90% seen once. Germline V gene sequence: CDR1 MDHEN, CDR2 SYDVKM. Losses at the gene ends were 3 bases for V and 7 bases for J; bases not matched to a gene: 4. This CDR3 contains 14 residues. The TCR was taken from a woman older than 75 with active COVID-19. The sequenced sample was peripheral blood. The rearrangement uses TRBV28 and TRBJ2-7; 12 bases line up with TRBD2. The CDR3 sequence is CASSFPGLAGEQYF. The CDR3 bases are TGTGCCAGCAGTTTTCCAGGACTAGCGGGAGAGCAGTACTTC.